Presented here are 16 T cell receptor beta chains from one specimen sequenced in a study of PD-1 blockade in classical Hodgkin lymphoma (dated by TCRdb to the early 2020s). Receptors were amplified or captured by the immunoSEQ multiplex PCR assay. The table comes from immuneACCESS by way of TCRdb, which keeps in-frame sequences with V and J called. Part of the clones is missing from these tables; in studies checked, under half for an unresolved V gene and the rest for unknown reasons. The sample table records 12,000 or so clones; approximately 84% of these occur just once. About two fifths of the sample belongs to the ten largest clones. This sample's time point label indicates: cycle 1 day 1 (C1D1), immediately before nivolumab initiation. Every trial patient had relapsed following autologous stem cell transplantation, and prior brentuximab vedotin exposure was what differed among cohorts A, B and C. Using a Miltenyi CD8+ T cell isolation kit, CD8+ T cells were purified from thawed PBMCs through magnetic negative selection.

This specimen consisted of CD8+ T cells from blood, obtained at baseline. The receptors were gathered from a human donor with classical Hodgkin lymphoma.

The chain uses TRBV11-2 and TRBJ1-1; D not resolved. The CDR3 sequence is 12 residues long. The V end was cut by 4 bases, the J end by 7 bases, with 10 bases between. The germline V gene encodes CDR1 SGHAT and CDR2 FQNNGV. For the CDR3, the DNA is TGTGCCAGCAGCTACACATCTAATGAAGCTTTCTTT. This encodes CASSYTSNEAFF.

The chain joins TRBV6-4 to TRBJ2-1; the match to TRBD2 covers 9 bases. The CDR3 has 18 residues. V lost 2 bases, J lost 5 bases, and 13 bases stayed unmatched. In germline, CDR1 is MRHNA, CDR2 SNTAGT. The CDR3: CASSDHGPGVAGDNEQFF. The CDR3 DNA reads as TGTGCCAGCAGTGACCATGGTCCCGGAGTAGCGGGGGACAATGAGCAGTTCTTC.

CDR3 DNA sequence: TGTGCCAGCAGAGTCCGACTCCTTACTCCGGTTTCGGTGTTCCAAGAGACCCAGTACTTC. It specifies CASRVRLLTPVSVFQETQYF. This chain uses TRBV2 with TRBJ2-5; no reliable D call. Trimming pared 6 bases from V and 1 base from J, leaving 30 bases between. Germline V gene data show CDR1 as SNHLY and CDR2 as FYNNEI. There are 20 residues in the CDR3. Full variable domain (remainder filled in from reference TRBV2 and TRBJ2-5): EPEVTQTPSHQVTQMGQEVILRCVPISNHLYFYWYRQILGQKVEFLVSFYNNEISEKSEIFDDQFSVERPDGSNFTLKIRSTKLEDSAMYFCASRVRLLTPVSVFQETQYFGPGTRLLVL.

The J gene is TRBJ2-7, the V gene TRBV20-1; D is possibly TRBD2 (5 bases). The CDR3 is 10 residues long. V lost 6 bases and J lost 4, with 7 bases in between. Germline V CDR1 and CDR2: DFQATT, SNEGSKA (reference sequence). CDR3 sequence: CSAWEYEQYF. The CDR3 DNA follows: TGCAGTGCCTGGGAGTACGAGCAGTACTTC.

The J gene is TRBJ2-1, the V gene TRBV4-2; no firm D call. The CDR3 covers 11 residues. CDR1 and CDR2 (germline): LGHNA, YNFKEQ. The germline V and J ends were trimmed by 6 bases and 7 bases, with 7 bases remaining between them. CDR3 sequence reads: CASRQRNEQFF. The DNA of the CDR3 is TGTGCCAGCAGGCAGAGGAATGAGCAGTTCTTC.

The CDR3 here is CASREPSGYNSYNEQFF. For the CDR3, the DNA is TGTGCCAGCAGGGAACCTAGCGGATATAACTCCTACAATGAGCAGTTCTTC. The chain employs TRBV21-1 and TRBJ2-1; the D call of TRBD2 is as the table states it, not checked on the DNA. TRBV21-1 counts as a pseudogene. This CDR3 is built from 17 residues.

The V gene is TRBV4-2, the J gene TRBJ2-7, with D possibly matching TRBD1 (5 bases). The ends were cut back, 3 bases at V and 4 bases at J, with 10 bases in the middle. Per the germline V gene, CDR1 is LGHNA and CDR2 is YNFKEQ. The CDR3 extends over 13 amino acids. Here the CDR3 DNA reads TGTGCCAGCAGCCATGACAGTCCGTACGAGCAGTACTTC. This codes for CASSHDSPYEQYF.

This chain joins TRBV6-5 and TRBJ1-2; no definite D call. Trimming removed 4 bases at V and 3 bases at J, with 6 bases between. The CDR3 contains 12 residues. Germline V gene sequence: CDR1 MNHEY, CDR2 SVGAGI. The CDR3 sequence: CASSLQHYGYTF. In DNA, the CDR3 is TGTGCCAGCAGTTTGCAGCACTATGGCTACACCTTC.

This chain uses TRBV28 with TRBJ1-5; 10 bases align to TRBD1. The CDR3 loop spans 14 amino acids. The germline V gene encodes CDR1 MDHEN and CDR2 SYDVKM. The V gene end was trimmed by 6 bases and the J gene end by 10 bases; junction bases not matched to a gene: 9. This CDR3 is CASSAGTGVRPQHF. The CDR3 DNA sequence: TGTGCCAGCAGCGCCGGGACAGGGGTACGACCCCAGCATTTT.

The chain couples TRBV19 to TRBJ1-2, with D perhaps matching TRBD1 (5 bases). The CDR3 totals 16 residues. Deletions cut 5 bases from V and 5 bases from J, with 21 bases between. From germline, CDR1 is LNHDA and CDR2 SQIVND (reference sequence). The CDR3 spells CASSSRHGAFPYGYTF. DNA for the CDR3: TGTGCCAGTAGTTCTAGGCACGGGGCATTTCCGTATGGCTACACCTTC.

This clone came up once. The V gene is TRBV18, the J gene TRBJ2-1; D is perhaps TRBD2 (6 bases). This CDR3 region has 15 residues. The V gene lost 2 bases and the J gene lost 1 base, with 9 bases spanning the gap. Germline CDR1 KGHSH, CDR2 LQKENI. The CDR3 sequence is CASSPVAGSYNEQFF. The CDR3 DNA reads as TGTGCCAGCTCACCAGTGGCGGGATCCTACAATGAGCAGTTCTTC.

J is TRBJ2-3 and V is TRBV7-6, with D perhaps matching TRBD2 (6 bases). The CDR3 length is 16 residues. V lost 5 bases to trimming and J lost 2 bases, with 17 bases between them. Germline V gene data show CDR1 as SGHVS and CDR2 as FNYEAQ. CDR3 residues: CASSPQIAVFTDTQYF. CDR3 bases: TGTGCCAGCAGCCCACAGATAGCGGTTTTCACAGATACGCAGTATTTT.

The V gene is TRBV5-1, the J gene TRBJ1-1; maybe TRBD1 (5 bases). V lost 1 base and J lost 0, with 7 bases in between. In germline, CDR1 is SGHRS, CDR2 YFSETQ. CDR3 length equals 14 residues. CDR3 bases: TGCGCCAGCAGCTTGAAGGGGATGAACACTGAAGCTTTCTTT. Its translation: CASSLKGMNTEAFF.

The gene calls are TRBV5-4 and TRBJ2-5; TRBD2 is a possible D gene (6 bases). The V gene lost 4 bases and the J gene lost 1 base, with 11 bases spanning the gap. Germline CDR1 SGHNT, CDR2 YYREEE (reference sequence). There are 14 residues in the CDR3. The CDR3 sequence: CASSLGLTQETQYF. CDR3 sequence (DNA): TGTGCCAGCAGCCTCGGACTAACCCAAGAGACCCAGTACTTC.

The chain is built from TRBV11-2 and TRBJ1-2, with 10 bases fitting TRBD1. The CDR3 has 13 residues. Unmatched junction bases numbered 3, after V lost 5 bases and J lost 6 bases. In germline, CDR1 is SGHAT, CDR2 FQNNGV. This CDR3 reads CASSVGTGDGYTF. DNA of the CDR3: TGTGCCAGCAGCGTTGGGACAGGGGATGGCTACACCTTC.

On this clone: This specimen includes other DNA sequences encoding the same CDR3. The rearrangement joins TRBV7-2 to TRBJ2-1, with 13 bases that match TRBD2. The CDR3 sequence is 15 residues long. CDR1 is SGHTA and CDR2 is FQGNSA in the germline V gene. Trimming took 3 bases from V and 5 from J; bases not matched to a gene: 1. The chain's CDR3 is CASSLTSGRHNEQFF. CDR3 bases: TGTGCCAGCAGCTTGACTAGCGGGAGGCACAATGAGCAGTTCTTC.